A few counts support the clone carrying this T cell receptor (beta chain). This record comes from a study of CD4 and CD8 cells across lung adenocarcinoma regions. MiXCR was run by TCRdb on the PCR reads, yielding one entry per CDR3 protein. The repertoire holds fewer than 25,000 distinct CDR3 sequences, with roughly 54% as singletons. The germline CDR1 and CDR2 sequences are SGHRS and YFSETQ. V gave up 7 bases and J gave up 0 bases; unmatched junction bases: 13. The CDR3 runs to 17 residues. The receptor was isolated from a female donor with lung adenocarcinoma. The CD4 and CD8 labels of this study may be unreliable. Specimen: CD8+ T cells from the center of a lung tumor. J is TRBJ2-1 and V is TRBV5-1, with TRBD2 matching 7 bases. The CDR3 DNA follows: TGCGCCAGCGAAATGGCTCCTAGCGGAAGCTCCTACAATGAGCAGTTCTTC. It encodes CASEMAPSGSSYNEQFF.